The present TCR beta chain was sequenced within a study of metastatic and nonmetastatic thyroid tumors. TCRdb recomputed clones from the PCR reads via MiXCR. The repertoire consists of around 34,000 clones, with about 17% occurring once and the leading ten covering almost 3.5%. This clone was found a few times. There are 15 residues in the CDR3. Trimming took 7 bases from V and 5 from J; bases not matched to a gene: 10. Germline CDR1 and CDR2: LGHNT and FRNRAP. The entire patient cohort was treatment-naive prior to thyroid surgery. The clonotype comes from a female donor with papillary thyroid cancer or a benign thyroid nodule (not recorded which). Some clones in this sample may be carry-over from other donors' samples. The chain carries TRBV12-5 and TRBJ2-1, with 8 positions matching TRBD2. Sequencing was done on a sample of blood. CDR3 nucleotide sequence: TGTGCTAGTGACGATACCGGGACTAGAAACAATGAGCAGTTCTTC. Encoded protein: CASDDTGTRNNEQFF.